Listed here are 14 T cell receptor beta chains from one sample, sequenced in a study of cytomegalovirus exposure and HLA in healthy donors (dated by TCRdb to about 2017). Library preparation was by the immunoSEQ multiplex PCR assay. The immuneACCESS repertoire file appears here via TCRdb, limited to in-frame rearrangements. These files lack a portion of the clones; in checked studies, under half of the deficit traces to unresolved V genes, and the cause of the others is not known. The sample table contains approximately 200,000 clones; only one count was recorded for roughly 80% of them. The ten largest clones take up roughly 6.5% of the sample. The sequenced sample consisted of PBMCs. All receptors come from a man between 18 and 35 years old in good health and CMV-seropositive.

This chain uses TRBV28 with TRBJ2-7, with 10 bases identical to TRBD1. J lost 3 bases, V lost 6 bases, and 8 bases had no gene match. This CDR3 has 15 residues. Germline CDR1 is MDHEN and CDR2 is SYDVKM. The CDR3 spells CASSPRDRGSYEQYF. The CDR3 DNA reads TGTGCCAGCAGCCCAAGGGACAGGGGAAGCTACGAGCAGTACTTC.

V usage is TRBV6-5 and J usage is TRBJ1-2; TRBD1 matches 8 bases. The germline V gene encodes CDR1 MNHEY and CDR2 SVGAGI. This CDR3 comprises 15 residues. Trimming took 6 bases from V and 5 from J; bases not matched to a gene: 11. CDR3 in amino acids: CASSGTGGSSYGYTF. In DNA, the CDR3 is TGTGCCAGCAGCGGGACAGGCGGCAGTAGTTATGGCTACACCTTC.

This chain's CDR3 is CASSESPDGFPYGYTF. The CDR3 nucleotides are TGTGCCAGCAGTGAATCGCCAGACGGGTTTCCTTATGGCTACACCTTC. The rearrangement links TRBV25-1 to TRBJ1-2; D remains ambiguous. Germline CDR1 is MGHDK and CDR2 is SYGVNS. The CDR3 is made up of 16 amino acids. Trimming left V 1 base short and J 5 bases short, with 17 bases between.

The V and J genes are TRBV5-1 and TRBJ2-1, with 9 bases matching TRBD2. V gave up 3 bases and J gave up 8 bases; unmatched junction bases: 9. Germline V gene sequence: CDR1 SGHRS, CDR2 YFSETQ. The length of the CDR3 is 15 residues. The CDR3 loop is CASSSQERGDDEQFF. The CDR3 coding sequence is TGCGCCAGCAGCTCCCAGGAGCGGGGGGACGATGAGCAGTTCTTC.

This chain's CDR3 is CAWSHYRGDNEKLFF. The CDR3, as DNA: TGTGCCTGGAGTCACTACAGGGGCGATAATGAAAAACTGTTTTTT. The J gene is TRBJ1-4, the V gene TRBV30; TRBD1 matches at 7 bases. Germline CDR1 reads GTSNPN; CDR2 reads SVGIG (reference sequence). J gave up 4 bases and V 2 bases, and 7 bases lay outside the gene matches. The CDR3 covers 15 residues. The complete variable domain, with remaining parts taken from reference TRBV30 and TRBJ1-4, reads SQTIHQWPATLVQPVGSPLSLECTVEGTSNPNLYWYRQAAGRGLQLLFYSVGIGQISSEVPQNLSASRPQDRQFILSSKKLLLSDSGFYLCAWSHYRGDNEKLFFGSGTQLSVL.

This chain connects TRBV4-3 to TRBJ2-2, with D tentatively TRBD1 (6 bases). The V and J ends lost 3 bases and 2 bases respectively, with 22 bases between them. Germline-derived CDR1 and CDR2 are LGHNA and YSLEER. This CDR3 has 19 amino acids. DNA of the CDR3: TGCGCCAGCAGCCAGGGAGAAACCGTGACAGGAACCAACACCGGGGAGCTGTTTTTT. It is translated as CASSQGETVTGTNTGELFF.

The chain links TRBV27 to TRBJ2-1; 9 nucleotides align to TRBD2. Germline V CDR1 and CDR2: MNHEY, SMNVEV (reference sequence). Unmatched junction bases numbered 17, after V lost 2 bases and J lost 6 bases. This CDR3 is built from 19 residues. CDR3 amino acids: CASSLLSASGISGSNEQFF. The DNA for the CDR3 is TGTGCCAGCAGTTTACTCTCGGCGTCGGGCATTAGCGGGAGCAATGAGCAGTTCTTC.

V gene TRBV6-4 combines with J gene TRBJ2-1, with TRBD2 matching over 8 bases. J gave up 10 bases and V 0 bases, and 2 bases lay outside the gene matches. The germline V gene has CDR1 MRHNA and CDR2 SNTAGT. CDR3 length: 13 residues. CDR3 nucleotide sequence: TGTGCCAGCAGTGACTCGCCTAGCGGGGAGCAGTTCTTC. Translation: CASSDSPSGEQFF.

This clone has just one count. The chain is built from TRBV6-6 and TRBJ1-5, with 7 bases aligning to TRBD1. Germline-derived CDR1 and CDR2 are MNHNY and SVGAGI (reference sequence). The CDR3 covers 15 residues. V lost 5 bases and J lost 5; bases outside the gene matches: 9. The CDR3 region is CASSALRDRDQPQHF. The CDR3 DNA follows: TGTGCCAGCAGTGCGCTCCGGGACAGAGATCAGCCCCAGCATTTT.

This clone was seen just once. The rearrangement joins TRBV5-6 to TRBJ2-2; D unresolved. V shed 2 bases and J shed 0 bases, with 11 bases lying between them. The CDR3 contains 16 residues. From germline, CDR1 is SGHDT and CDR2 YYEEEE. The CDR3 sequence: CASSFLSGPNTGELFF. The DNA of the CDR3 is TGTGCCAGCAGCTTCCTCTCCGGTCCGAACACCGGGGAGCTGTTTTTT.

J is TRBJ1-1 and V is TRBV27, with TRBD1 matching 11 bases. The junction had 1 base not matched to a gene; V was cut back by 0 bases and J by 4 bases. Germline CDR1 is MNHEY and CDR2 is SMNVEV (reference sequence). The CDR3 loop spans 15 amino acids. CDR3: CASSLSGTGGTEAFF. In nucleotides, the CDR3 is TGTGCCAGCAGTTTATCCGGGACAGGGGGCACTGAAGCTTTCTTT.

For the CDR3, the DNA is TGTGCCAGCAATGAGGGGGCGATTGTAACAGATACGCAGTATTTT. Translated, it gives CASNEGAIVTDTQYF. V is TRBV2 and J is TRBJ2-3; TRBD1 matches 7 bases. The CDR3 spans 15 residues. Germline V lookup: CDR1 SNHLY, CDR2 FYNNEI. The J segment lost 3 bases and the V segment lost 7 bases, leaving 10 bases of the junction unmatched. The whole variable domain, remainder taken from reference TRBV2 and TRBJ2-3, is EPEVTQTPSHQVTQMGQEVILRCVPISNHLYFYWYRQILGQKVEFLVSFYNNEISEKSEIFDDQFSVERPDGSNFTLKIRSTKLEDSAMYFCASNEGAIVTDTQYFGPGTRLTVL.

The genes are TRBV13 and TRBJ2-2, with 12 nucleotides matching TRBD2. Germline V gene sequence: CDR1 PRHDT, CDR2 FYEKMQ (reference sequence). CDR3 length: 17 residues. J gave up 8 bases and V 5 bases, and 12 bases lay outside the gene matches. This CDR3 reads CASSPVGTSGRKGELFF. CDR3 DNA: TGTGCCAGCAGCCCCGTGGGTACTAGCGGGAGGAAAGGGGAGCTGTTTTTT. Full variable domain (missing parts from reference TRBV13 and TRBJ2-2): AAGVIQSPRHLIKEKRETATLKCYPIPRHDTVYWYQQGPGQDPQFLISFYEKMQSDKGSIPDRFSAQQFSDYHSELNMSSLELGDSALYFCASSPVGTSGRKGELFFGEGSRLTVL.

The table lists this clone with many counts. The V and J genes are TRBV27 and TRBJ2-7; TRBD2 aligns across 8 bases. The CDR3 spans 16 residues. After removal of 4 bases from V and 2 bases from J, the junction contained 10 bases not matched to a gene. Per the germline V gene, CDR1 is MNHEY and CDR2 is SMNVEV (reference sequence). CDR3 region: CASSSSPSGPTYEQYF. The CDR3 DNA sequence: TGTGCCAGCAGTTCCTCTCCTAGCGGGCCCACCTACGAGCAGTACTTC.